This T cell receptor beta chain was identified in a study of T-cell memory formation after mild COVID-19. Study findings and constraints: Pre-infection memory contained some responding clones, which suggested that cross-reactive memory had joined.

Of note for this clonotype: The antigen is undetermined.

TCRdb redid the calling of the 5' RACE reads with MiXCR, one entry per CDR3 protein. The table records 290,000 or so distinct CDR3 sequences, roughly a fifth of them present only once. Trimming left V 6 bases short and J 5 bases short, with 13 bases between. CDR1 ENHRY and CDR2 SYGVKD come from the germline V gene. This CDR3 has 13 amino acids. The chain has TRBV10-3 and TRBJ1-1, with no clear D. The sample was PBMCs or a T cell subset sorted from them (not recorded which). This receptor was obtained from a young man who had mild COVID-19 (a few samples of this study predate the infection). Cell type and time point are not known. This CDR3 reads CAISLLGWTEAFF. DNA for the CDR3: TGTGCCATCAGCCTGCTCGGATGGACTGAAGCTTTCTTT.